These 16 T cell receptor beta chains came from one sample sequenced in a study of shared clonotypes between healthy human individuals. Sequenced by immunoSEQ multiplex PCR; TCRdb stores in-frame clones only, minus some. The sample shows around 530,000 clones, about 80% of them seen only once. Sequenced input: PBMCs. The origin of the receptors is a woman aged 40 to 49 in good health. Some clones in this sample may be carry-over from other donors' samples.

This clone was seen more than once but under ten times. The CDR3 sequence: CASSSTGEQYF. The CDR3, as DNA: TGTGCCAGCAGCTCCACTGGCGAGCAGTACTTC. The chain links TRBV7-9 to TRBJ2-7, with unresolved D. CDR1 and CDR2 from the germline V gene are SEHNR and FQNEAQ (reference sequence). The V end lost 4 bases, the J end lost 6 bases, and 7 bases lay between the germline ends. CDR3 size: 11 residues.

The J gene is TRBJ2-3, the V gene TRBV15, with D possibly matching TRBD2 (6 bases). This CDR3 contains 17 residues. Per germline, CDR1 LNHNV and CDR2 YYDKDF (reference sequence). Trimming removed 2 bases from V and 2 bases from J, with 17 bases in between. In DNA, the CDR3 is TGTGCCACCAGCAGATCCCTCGGGCGGACTAACACAGATACGCAGTATTTT. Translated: CATSRSLGRTNTDTQYF.

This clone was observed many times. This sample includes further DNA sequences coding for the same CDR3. For the CDR3, the DNA is TGCGCCAGCAGCTTGTACGGGGCCGGAATGGAAGCCAAAAACATTCAGTACTTC. It codes for CASSLYGAGMEAKNIQYF. The gene calls are TRBV5-1 and TRBJ2-4; either TRBD1 or TRBD2 may supply D (5 bases each). The CDR3 loop spans 18 amino acids. Looked up from germline, CDR1 is SGHRS and CDR2 is YFSETQ. Trimming cost V 1 base and J 0 bases, with 17 bases left between them.

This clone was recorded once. The CDR3 nucleotides read TGTGCCACCAGCAGAGGTGCCGGGTTTGGTGGGGCCAACGTCCTGACTTTC. It yields the protein CATSRGAGFGGANVLTF. The chain combines TRBV15 with TRBJ2-6; D is undetermined. V was pared by 1 base and J by 3 bases, with 13 bases between. Germline V gene lookup returns CDR1 LNHNV and CDR2 YYDKDF (reference sequence). The CDR3 extends over 17 amino acids.

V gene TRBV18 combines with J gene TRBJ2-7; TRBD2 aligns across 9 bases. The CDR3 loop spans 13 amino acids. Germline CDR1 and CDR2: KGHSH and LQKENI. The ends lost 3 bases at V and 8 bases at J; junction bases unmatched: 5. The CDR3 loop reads CASSPGGREKQYF. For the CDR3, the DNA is TGTGCCAGCTCACCGGGCGGGAGGGAGAAGCAGTACTTC.

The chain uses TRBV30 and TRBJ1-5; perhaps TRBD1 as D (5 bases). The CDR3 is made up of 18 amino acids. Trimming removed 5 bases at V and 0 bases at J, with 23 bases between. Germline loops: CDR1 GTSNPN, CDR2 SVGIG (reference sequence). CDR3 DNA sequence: TGTGCCTGGCCCGAGATTAGGGGCAGGCCTTTTAGCAATCAGCCCCAGCATTTT. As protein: CAWPEIRGRPFSNQPQHF.

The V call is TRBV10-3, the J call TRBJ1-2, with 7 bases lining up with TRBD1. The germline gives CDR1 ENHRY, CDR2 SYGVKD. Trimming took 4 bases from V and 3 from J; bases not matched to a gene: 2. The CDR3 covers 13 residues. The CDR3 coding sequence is TGTGCCATCAGTGCACAGGGGTACTATGGCTACACCTTC. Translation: CAISAQGYYGYTF.

The DNA for the CDR3 is TGTGCCAGCAGAGACTCAGCTAAGGACGAGCAGTACTTC. Residues: CASRDSAKDEQYF. This chain links TRBV6-1 with TRBJ2-7; D is unclear. Germline CDR1 and CDR2: MNHNS and SASEGT. Trimming pared 6 bases from V and 5 bases from J, leaving 14 bases between. This CDR3 is built from 13 residues.

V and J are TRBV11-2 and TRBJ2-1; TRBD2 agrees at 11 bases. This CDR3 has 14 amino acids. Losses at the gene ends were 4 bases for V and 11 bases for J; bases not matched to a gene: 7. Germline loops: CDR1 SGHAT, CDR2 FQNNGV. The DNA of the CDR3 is TGTGCCAGCAGCTCCGGCGGGACTAGCGGCAAGCAGTTCTTC. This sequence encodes CASSSGGTSGKQFF.

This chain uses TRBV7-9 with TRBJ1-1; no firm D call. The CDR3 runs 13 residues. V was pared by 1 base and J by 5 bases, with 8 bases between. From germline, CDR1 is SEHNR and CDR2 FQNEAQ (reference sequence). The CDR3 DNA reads TGTGCCAGCAGCTTAGTTTCTCATACTGAAGCTTTCTTT. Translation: CASSLVSHTEAFF.

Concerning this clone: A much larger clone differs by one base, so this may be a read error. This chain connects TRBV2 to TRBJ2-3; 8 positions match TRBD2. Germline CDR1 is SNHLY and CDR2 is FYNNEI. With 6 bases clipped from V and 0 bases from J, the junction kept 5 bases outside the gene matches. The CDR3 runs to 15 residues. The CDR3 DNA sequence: TGTGCCAGCAGCACTAGCGGCACTAGCACAGATACGCAGTATTTT. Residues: CASSTSGTSTDTQYF.

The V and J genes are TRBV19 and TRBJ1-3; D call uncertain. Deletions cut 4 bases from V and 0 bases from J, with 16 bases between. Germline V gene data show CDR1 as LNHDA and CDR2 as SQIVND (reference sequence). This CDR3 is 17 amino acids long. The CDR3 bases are TGTGCCAGTAGTAACACCATCGGACGTCTCTCTGGAAACACCATATATTTT. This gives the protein CASSNTIGRLSGNTIYF.

CDR3 residues: CASSPLGRTGEKLFF. The CDR3, as DNA: TGTGCCAGCTCACCATTGGGGAGGACGGGTGAAAAACTGTTTTTT. The V and J genes are TRBV18 and TRBJ1-4; unclear D gene. This CDR3 contains 15 residues. The V end lost 2 bases, the J end lost 7 bases, and 14 bases lay between the germline ends. The germline CDR1 and CDR2 sequences are KGHSH and LQKENI.

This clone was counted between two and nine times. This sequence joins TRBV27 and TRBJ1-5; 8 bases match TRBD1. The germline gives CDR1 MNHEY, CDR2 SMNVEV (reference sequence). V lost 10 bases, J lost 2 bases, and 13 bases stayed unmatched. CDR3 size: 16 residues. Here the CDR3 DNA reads TGTGCCACCGGACAGGGAGGCGCGGGTGGCAATCAGCCCCAGCATTTT. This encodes CATGQGGAGGNQPQHF.

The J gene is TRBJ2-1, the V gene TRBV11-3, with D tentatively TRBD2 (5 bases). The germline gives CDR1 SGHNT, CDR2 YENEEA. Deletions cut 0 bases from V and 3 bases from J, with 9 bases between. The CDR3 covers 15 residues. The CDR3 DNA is TGTGCCAGCAGCTTAGACTCGGGGAGCTACAATGAGCAGTTCTTC. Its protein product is CASSLDSGSYNEQFF.

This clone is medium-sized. This chain's CDR3 is CASSPLFGTGFYNEQFF. The CDR3 bases are TGTGCCAGCAGTCCGCTCTTCGGGACAGGGTTCTACAATGAGCAGTTCTTC. The V and J genes are TRBV28 and TRBJ2-1; 9 nucleotides align to TRBD1. CDR1 is MDHEN, CDR2 SYDVKM, per germline. This CDR3 spans 17 amino acids. With V trimmed by 5 bases and J by 3 bases, 11 bases remained unmatched.